This T cell receptor beta chain emerged from a study of T cells in Graves' hyperthyroidism and ophthalmopathy (dated by TCRdb to the late 2010s). For the wider study: Peripheral blood was collected at initial diagnosis, before any treatment. To identify distinguishing TCR V-J signatures, a discovery cohort of 90 to 100 patients was used, comprising under 45 with Graves' ophthalmopathy and around 57 with stable Graves' hyperthyroidism. Prospective prediction of ophthalmopathy was tested in an independent validation cohort of approximately 19 hyperthyroidism patients and 17 patients who later progressed to ophthalmopathy. For training and testing, the 95 to 100 patients in the discovery cohort were randomly divided in a 7:3 ratio. Thyroid tissue and blood T-cell repertoires from over 5 Graves' hyperthyroidism patients were also compared in the study. Once sampling was done, hyperthyroidism patients were given methimazole at a starting dose of 30 mg daily, whereas ophthalmopathy patients were given high-dose intravenous methylprednisolone. According to the paper, TCR Vbeta CDR3 sequencing was carried out on over 130 peripheral blood samples, which came from approximately 41 ophthalmopathy, 75 or so hyperthyroidism and approximately 17 progressor patients. Overall study outcomes, separate from this receptor: Most expanded thyroid clonotypes (frequency above 0.001) were also detected in blood, suggesting blood repertoires may reflect thyroid immune responses. A 13 V-J signature model separated ophthalmopathy from stable hyperthyroidism, with roughly 88% sensitivity and about 81% specificity in cross-validation and 80%/75% in testing. In validation, the model predicted progression to ophthalmopathy a median of approximately 6.6 months before onset, with about 71% sensitivity and nearly 75% specificity. Sample size was not statistically predetermined, and blinding of investigators to group allocation was not performed.

Ophthalmopathy patients had moderately to severely active disease, with a Clinical Activity Score of 3 or more, a NOSPECS grade of 4 or more, and a disease duration of less than 3 months. The study excluded patients with uncontrolled infections, other autoimmune diseases, pregnancy or lactation. Clinical symptoms, serum thyroxine and TRAb, thyroid ultrasound, and orbital computed tomography formed the basis for the diagnoses. PBMCs were separated from roughly 10 ml of fresh peripheral blood using Ficoll-Paque density gradient centrifugation. Trizol reagent was used to extract total RNA, and RNA quality was then checked on an Agilent 2100 Bioanalyzer. The TCR beta CDR3 regions were amplified from the RNA transcripts. The first round of RT-PCR for the TCR CDR3 was performed with the HTBI primer set and the Qiagen OneStep RT-PCR kit. The libraries were constructed in a second round of multiplex PCR and then size-selected and purified. The libraries were sequenced on an Illumina HiSeq2000 using paired-end 100 bp reads. The published analysis was carried out like this. SOAPnuke was used to process the raw data, removing reads that contained adapters or uncalled bases, had a mean Phred below 15, or lacked an exact match to the constant primer or identifier. COPE v1.2.5 was used to merge the high-quality paired reads, and each unique nucleotide sequence was defined as a clonotype. Clonotypes were aligned to IMGT TRBV, TRBD and TRBJ reference segments using MiTCR v1.1. The analysis included only V-J combinations with a frequency above 0.0001, which together covered over 98% of the repertoires. The TCS score was defined as F50 (clonal expansion) divided by E x V (chaos), with BLOSUM62-based TCRdist calculated between CDR3 peptides within each V-J. Welch's t-statistics and random forest reduced roughly 500 V-J features to roughly 13, which were used in a naive Bayes classifier (R e1071). TCRdb cleaned the public reads at Q25 with fastp, built clones with MiXCR and kept in-frame beta chains. Under each unique CDR3 protein, matching rows form one entry showing the most common genes and DNA. These V and J calls rely on TCRdb rather than the paper's analysis. The sample has about 600,000 distinct CDR3 sequences on record, 16% of them singletons. More than 3% of the sample rests with the top ten.

This clonotype was seen many times. Its recognized antigen is unknown. One base away there is no much larger clone; base qualities are not given. The cysteine opens and the phenylalanine closes a CDR3 of 15 amino acids. Kept here is only the CDR3 DNA, which spans 45 bases and is read in frame from base 1. The germline V end is reduced by 3 bases and the J end by 0 bases; junction bases left unmatched: 7. Looking up the germline V gene (reference sequence) yields CDR1 DFQATT and CDR2 SNEGSKA. In this chain, TRBV20-1 is recombined with TRBJ2-7; 8 bases in the junction line up with TRBD2. The TCR was taken from a woman aged 40 to 50 with Graves' ophthalmopathy. Sequencing was carried out using blood. The CDR3 protein is CSASAGAGASYEQYF. At the DNA level, the sequence is TGCAGTGCTAGTGCCGGAGCGGGGGCCTCCTACGAGCAGTACTTC.